Listed below are T cell receptor beta chains from one sample, sequenced in a study of blood T cell repertoires in COVID-19. This table comes from immunoSEQ multiplex PCR, and its TCRdb copy is limited to in-frame clones, with some not included. The sample holds roughly 280,000 clones, about 88% seen once. Material: PBMCs or T cells enriched from blood (not recorded which). These receptors all stem from a woman between 45 and 65 years old who had recovered from COVID-19. Each CDR3 is given with its conserved first and last residue. The D gene is left open where the match is weak. Part of the rows lack a size; the others show once, few, many or a class for expanded clones.

- | TRBD2 | TRBJ2-1 | TRBV7-2 | TGTGCCAGCAGCTTAATGTTTGGGCTAGCGGCACACAATGAGCAGTTCTTC | CASSLMFGLAAHNEQFF
- | - | TRBJ2-1 | TRBV3-1/TRBV3-2 | TGTGCCAGCAGCCAAGTCTTAGGGGGTAGCTTCTCCTACAATGAGCAGTTCTTC | CASSQVLGGSFSYNEQFF
- | - | TRBJ1-4 | TRBV9 | TGTGCCAGCAGCCCCCGGGGGGCATCGGGTGAAAAACTGTTTTTT | CASSPRGASGEKLFF
- | - | TRBJ2-7 | TRBV7-5 | TGTGCCAGAAGCTTAGGAGCGAGCTCCTACGAGCAGTACTTC | CARSLGASSYEQYF
- | - | TRBJ1-3 | TRBV4-3 | TGCGCCAGCAGCCAAGAGAGAGGAAACACCATATATTTT | CASSQERGNTIYF
- | - | TRBJ2-1 | TRBV30 | TGTGCCTGGAGTGGCGGTAGCGCAACCTACAATGAGCAGTTCTTC | CAWSGGSATYNEQFF
- | - | TRBJ2-1 | TRBV11-3 | TGTGCCAGCAGCTTAGATCAAGTGGGAGGCCTAGGGGAGCAGTTCTTC | CASSLDQVGGLGEQFF
few | - | TRBJ2-7 | TRBV11-3 | TGTGCCAGCAGCAAAGGGGGAGCTGAGCAGTACTTC | CASSKGGAEQYF
few | - | TRBJ1-2 | TRBV6-5 | TGTGCCAGCAGTTACTCGGGGGCGCCCCGGTATGGCTACACCTTC | CASSYSGAPRYGYTF
once | TRBD1 | TRBJ2-2 | TRBV6-2/TRBV6-3 | TGTGCCAGCAGTCGTACAGGGGGCACCGGGGAGCTGTTTTTT | CASSRTGGTGELFF
- | - | TRBJ2-7 | TRBV21-1 | TGTGCCAGCAGCACCTGGACTAGCGGGAACTACGAGCAGTACTTC | CASSTWTSGNYEQYF
- | - | TRBJ1-2 | TRBV25-1 | TGTGCCAGTTCCCGTACGGGGGGCGACTATGGCTACACCTTC | CASSRTGGDYGYTF
few | - | TRBJ1-2 | TRBV29-1 | TGCAGCGTTGATGCTCTCCGACGGGATGAGTATGGCTACACCTTC | CSVDALRRDEYGYTF
- | - | TRBJ2-7 | TRBV18 | TGTGCCAGCTCACAGGCCAAGACGGGTGCGTGGATCTACGAGCAGTACTTC | CASSQAKTGAWIYEQYF
few | - | TRBJ1-4 | TRBV6-2/TRBV6-3 | TGTGCCAGCAGTGGACAGAGCAATGAAAAACTGTTTTTT | CASSGQSNEKLFF
- | - | TRBJ1-4 | TRBV28 | TGTGCCAGCAGTTTAAGTTGGGACTACGGTGAAAAACTGTTTTTT | CASSLSWDYGEKLFF
- | - | TRBJ1-1 | TRBV6-5 | TGTGCCAGCAGTTATACGACAGGTTCCACTGAAGCTTTCTTT | CASSYTTGSTEAFF
once | - | TRBJ1-1 | TRBV30 | TGTGCCTGGGTTACTCGCATGAACACTGAAGCTTTCTTT | CAWVTRMNTEAFF
- | - | TRBJ1-2 | TRBV30 | TGTGCCTGGAGCCGAACCGACAGTCTCTATGGCTACACCTTC | CAWSRTDSLYGYTF
- | TRBD2 | TRBJ2-5 | TRBV27 | TGTGCCAGCAGCGGGAGGGGAGAGACCCAGTACTTC | CASSGRGETQYF
- | TRBD1 | TRBJ1-5 | TRBV29-1 | TGCAGCGCTCAGGACAGGGGGGGTCAGCCCCAGCATTTT | CSAQDRGGQPQHF
- | TRBD2 | TRBJ2-3 | TRBV7-3 | TGTGCCAGCAGCTCCCGGACTAGCGGTGCAGATACGCAGTATTTT | CASSSRTSGADTQYF
- | - | TRBJ1-6 | TRBV5-6 | TGTGCCAGCAGCTTGATCAGGGATTCACCCCTCCACTTT | CASSLIRDSPLHF
- | - | TRBJ1-2 | TRBV15 | TGTGCCACCCAGATCCGGGACTCCGGTTATGGCTACACCTTC | CATQIRDSGYGYTF
few | TRBD1 | TRBJ2-4 | TRBV5-5 | TGTGCCAGCAGCTTCAGGGGGCCGGACAAAAACATTCAGTACTTC | CASSFRGPDKNIQYF
- | - | TRBJ1-2 | TRBV6-2/TRBV6-3 | TGTGCCAGCAGTCACCGACAGCTTAACTATGGCTACACCTTC | CASSHRQLNYGYTF
- | - | TRBJ2-2 | TRBV5-5 | TGTGCCAGCAGCTTAAACCCGACAGTGACCGGGGAGCTGTTTTTT | CASSLNPTVTGELFF
- | TRBD2 | TRBJ2-7 | TRBV2 | TGTGCCAGCAGTGGTAAAGGAGCGGGAGACGGTCCCGAGCAGTACTTC | CASSGKGAGDGPEQYF
- | TRBD2 | TRBJ2-3 | TRBV6-6 | TGTGCCAGCAGTTACTCCCGGACTAGCGGGAGCGGGCAGTATTTT | CASSYSRTSGSGQYF
- | TRBD1 | TRBJ2-4 | TRBV4-1 | TGCGCCAGCAGCCAAGGGGCGACAGGGTACGGGGACATTCAGTACTTC | CASSQGATGYGDIQYF
- | TRBD1 | TRBJ1-4 | TRBV7-7 | TGTGCTAGCAGCAGCGGGACAGGGGCTAATGAAAAACTGTTTTTT | CASSSGTGANEKLFF
- | - | TRBJ1-5 | TRBV21-1 | TGTGCCAGCAGCAAGCCTCGCGCTAGCAATCAGCCCCAGCATTTT | CASSKPRASNQPQHF